Shown below are 23 T cell receptor beta chains from a single sample sequenced in a study of blood T cell repertoires in COVID-19. The repertoire was sequenced with immunoSEQ multiplex PCR; TCRdb's copy has only in-frame clones and lacks some. Counted here are roughly 180,000 clones, around 83% occurring once; the ten biggest clones make up less than 6.5%. The specimen sequenced was peripheral blood. The source is a woman in her 50s with COVID-19, enrolled during active disease.

Only one count was recorded for this clone. Other DNA sequences in this sample translate to the same CDR3. The chain recombines TRBV28 with TRBJ1-6, with a weak D call TRBD1 (6 bases). V was cut by 6 bases and J by 7 bases, with 16 bases left in between. The CDR3 has 15 amino acids. Germline V gene sequence: CDR1 MDHEN, CDR2 SYDVKM. The CDR3 DNA reads as TGTGCCAGCAGCTCCCCAGGCAGGGGCAATTCACCCCTCCACTTT. Residues: CASSSPGRGNSPLHF.

This chain connects TRBV19 to TRBJ2-3; maybe TRBD1 (5 bases). This CDR3 contains 15 residues. The germline gives CDR1 LNHDA, CDR2 SQIVND (reference sequence). V was cut by 7 bases and J by 0 bases, with 14 bases left in between. This chain's CDR3 is CASTSTEVSTDTQYF. The CDR3, as DNA: TGTGCCAGTACCTCGACAGAAGTTAGCACAGATACGCAGTATTTT.

This clone came up a few times. The J gene is TRBJ2-7, the V gene TRBV7-9, with a possible D match to TRBD2 (5 bases). CDR1 and CDR2 (germline): SEHNR, FQNEAQ (reference sequence). V was cut by 5 bases and J by 5 bases, with 16 bases left in between. The CDR3 covers 14 residues. As DNA, the CDR3 is TGTGCCAGCAGCCCGCGGGCCAACGCGGACGAGCAGTACTTC. This encodes CASSPRANADEQYF.

V gene TRBV5-4 combines with J gene TRBJ2-5; 8 nucleotides agree with TRBD2. Unmatched junction bases numbered 4, after V lost 0 bases and J lost 0 bases. The CDR3 runs to 16 residues. Germline V lookup: CDR1 SGHNT, CDR2 YYREEE (reference sequence). In nucleotides, the CDR3 is TGTGCCAGCAGCTTGGCAGCGGGGGACTACCAAGAGACCCAGTACTTC. This sequence encodes CASSLAAGDYQETQYF.

The genes are TRBV29-1 and TRBJ2-7; 9 bases fit TRBD1. The trim removed 6 bases at V and 5 bases at J, leaving 5 bases unmatched. The V gene's germline CDR1 is SQVTM and CDR2 ANQGSEA. This CDR3 is built from 12 residues. The CDR3 sequence is CSVTGQGDEQYF. As DNA, the CDR3 is TGCAGCGTGACGGGACAGGGCGACGAGCAGTACTTC.

As concerns this clone: This specimen includes other DNA sequences encoding the same CDR3. The V gene is TRBV7-3, the J gene TRBJ2-1, with D perhaps matching TRBD1 (6 bases). In germline, CDR1 is SGHTA, CDR2 FQGTGA. The CDR3 spans 13 residues. The V gene lost 3 bases and the J gene lost 7 bases, with 10 bases spanning the gap. The DNA for the CDR3 is TGTGCCAGCAGCTTGGGGGCCGGAAATGAGCAGTTCTTC. This encodes CASSLGAGNEQFF.

The chain has TRBV11-1 and TRBJ2-1; possibly TRBD2 for D (6 bases). Trimming cost V 2 bases and J 5 bases, with 13 bases left between them. The CDR3 is 15 amino acids. Germline V CDR1 and CDR2: SGHAT, FQDESV (reference sequence). CDR3 nucleotides: TGTGCCAGCAGCTTAAGAGGACTAAGAAACAATGAGCAGTTCTTC. Protein: CASSLRGLRNNEQFF.

The V gene is TRBV6-5, the J gene TRBJ1-5, with D possibly being TRBD1 (6 bases). There are 13 residues in the CDR3. Trimming cost V 6 bases and J 8 bases, with 14 bases left between them. CDR1 MNHEY and CDR2 SVGAGI come from the germline V gene. DNA of the CDR3: TGTGCCAGCAGGGACAGCCTTGTCGAGCCCCAGCATTTT. It specifies CASRDSLVEPQHF.

V and J are TRBV7-9 and TRBJ2-6; possibly TRBD1 for D (5 bases). Germline V gene sequence: CDR1 SEHNR, CDR2 FQNEAQ (reference sequence). The CDR3 has 18 residues. Trimming removed 5 bases from V and 1 base from J, with 18 bases in between. The CDR3 region has the DNA TGTGCCAGCAGCCCCCTCAAACAGGTTGGATCTGGGGCCAACGTCCTGACTTTC. This translates into CASSPLKQVGSGANVLTF.

In DNA, the CDR3 is TGTGCCAGCAGTTACCCCCAGGGGTCGGACACTGAAGCTTTCTTT. Amino acid sequence: CASSYPQGSDTEAFF. The chain employs TRBV6-5 and TRBJ1-1; D possibly corresponds to TRBD1 (6 bases). This CDR3 has 15 residues. V lost 2 bases and J 3 bases, leaving 13 bases between the germline ends. CDR1 and CDR2 (germline): MNHEY, SVGAGI.

The rearrangement links TRBV15 to TRBJ2-3; 10 nucleotides agree with TRBD2. This CDR3 is built from 17 residues. V dropped 1 base and J dropped 4; count of bases not matched to a gene: 8. Germline CDR1 reads LNHNV; CDR2 reads YYDKDF (reference sequence). CDR3 coding DNA: TGTGCCACCAGCAGAGCCCTCGGGACTAGCGAGCCAGATACGCAGTATTTT. Translated, it gives CATSRALGTSEPDTQYF.

This rearrangement joins TRBV14 to TRBJ2-7; 9 bases line up with TRBD2. Germline trimming cut 4 bases from V and 5 bases from J; bases unmatched to any gene: 3. The CDR3 spans 13 residues. From germline, CDR1 is SGHDN and CDR2 FVKESK. CDR3 in amino acids: CASSPRGGDEQYF. The CDR3 region has the DNA TGTGCCAGCAGCCCGCGGGGGGGCGACGAGCAGTACTTC.

The CDR3, as DNA: TGCGCCAGCAGCCAAGTTCTGAGGAGGGATGAGCAGTTCTTC. It specifies CASSQVLRRDEQFF. V usage is TRBV4-1 and J usage is TRBJ2-1, with D possibly being TRBD2 (6 bases). Germline V gene lookup returns CDR1 MGHRA and CDR2 YSYEKL. V lost 1 base to trimming and J lost 8 bases, with 12 bases between them. The CDR3 loop spans 14 amino acids.

This rearrangement joins TRBV6-2 or TRBV6-3 to TRBJ2-7; D is possibly TRBD1 or TRBD2 (6 bases each). This CDR3 has 14 amino acids. Germline V lookup: CDR1 MNHEY, CDR2 SVGEGT. The ends were cut back, 6 bases at V and 4 bases at J, with 16 bases in the middle. CDR3 protein: CASSRGQGPYEQYF. CDR3 DNA sequence: TGTGCCAGCAGCCGGGGGCAGGGGCCATACGAGCAGTACTTC.

The chain has TRBV7-9 and TRBJ2-5, with 13 bases identical to TRBD2. The germline CDR1 and CDR2 sequences are SEHNR and FQNEAQ (reference sequence). The CDR3 spans 15 residues. V trimming: 5 bases; J trimming: 5 bases; junction bases outside the gene matches: 5. CDR3 DNA: TGTGCCAGCAGCCGCGGGACTAGCGGGGCGGAGACCCAGTACTTC. Translation gives CASSRGTSGAETQYF.

V gene TRBV11-2 combines with J gene TRBJ2-5, with D maybe TRBD1 (6 bases). V was clipped by 7 bases and J by 2 bases, with 11 bases between them. Germline CDR1 and CDR2: SGHAT and FQNNGV. This CDR3 has 13 residues. CDR3 sequence: CASIGQPQETQYF. In DNA form, the CDR3 reads TGTGCCAGCATAGGACAGCCGCAAGAGACCCAGTACTTC.

The V call is TRBV2, the J call TRBJ1-1; TRBD1 matches at 7 bases. J lost 1 base, V lost 7 bases, and 6 bases had no gene match. CDR3 length: 14 residues. Germline CDR1 reads SNHLY; CDR2 reads FYNNEI. The CDR3 reads CASKSGTENTEAFF. DNA for the CDR3: TGTGCCAGCAAATCCGGGACAGAGAACACTGAAGCTTTCTTT.

The J gene is TRBJ2-3, the V gene TRBV30; D is undetermined. Trimming took 1 base from V and 10 from J, leaving 12 bases between them. The CDR3 contains 12 residues. In germline, CDR1 is GTSNPN, CDR2 SVGIG (reference sequence). CDR3 sequence (DNA): TGTGCCTGGAGTGCCCAGGCAGGCGCGCAGTATTTT. Residues: CAWSAQAGAQYF.

The chain combines TRBV11-3 with TRBJ1-1; TRBD1 might be the D (6 bases). This CDR3 contains 15 residues. Germline V gene sequence: CDR1 SGHNT, CDR2 YENEEA. V lost 5 bases and J lost 4, with 17 bases in between. The CDR3 spells CASSRGQSGGTEAFF. Here the CDR3 DNA reads TGTGCCAGCAGCCGCGGACAGTCTGGGGGCACTGAAGCTTTCTTT.

The CDR3 loop reads CASSPGHRLTNEQFF. CDR3 bases: TGTGCCAGCAGCCCGGGACACCGTTTGACCAATGAGCAGTTCTTC. This chain joins TRBV6-2 or TRBV6-3 and TRBJ2-1; D is possibly TRBD1 (6 bases). The CDR3 runs 15 residues. V was cut by 6 bases and J by 6 bases, with 18 bases left in between. In germline, CDR1 is MNHEY, CDR2 SVGEGT.

The V and J genes are TRBV19 and TRBJ1-3; D is possibly TRBD1 (6 bases). The V and J ends lost 5 bases and 0 bases respectively, with 14 bases between them. CDR3 length: 16 residues. Germline V gene data show CDR1 as LNHDA and CDR2 as SQIVND (reference sequence). In DNA, the CDR3 is TGTGCCAGTAGTGAAGGGACAATCCGCTCTGGAAACACCATATATTTT. Amino acid sequence: CASSEGTIRSGNTIYF.

V usage is TRBV6-5 and J usage is TRBJ2-2; D unclear. Per germline, CDR1 MNHEY and CDR2 SVGAGI. The germline V and J ends were trimmed by 4 bases and 3 bases, with 6 bases remaining between them. The CDR3 is 13 residues long. In nucleotides, the CDR3 is TGTGCCAGCAGTTTAATGTACACCGGGGAGCTGTTTTTT. Translation: CASSLMYTGELFF.

This clone was seen only once. The rearrangement uses TRBV13 and TRBJ2-7, with 11 bases fitting TRBD2. Germline V gene sequence: CDR1 PRHDT, CDR2 FYEKMQ (reference sequence). V dropped 4 bases and J dropped 6; count of bases not matched to a gene: 11. The length of the CDR3 is 16 residues. The CDR3 DNA is TGTGCCAGCAGCTCCAATAGCGGGGGGGCCGGGCGCGAGCAGTACTTC. Its protein is CASSSNSGGAGREQYF.